These 21 T cell receptor beta chains were sequenced from one sample in a study of beta chain features in type 1 diabetes. Sequenced material consisted of expressed TCRB transcripts (all of the isolated RNA was reverse transcribed). Some clones are missing from TCRdb's copy, which holds only in-frame ones; the method was immunoSEQ multiplex PCR. The sample carries hundreds of thousands of clones, around an eighth recorded once. Whole-study results and caveats: All four CD4+ subsets from Type 1 diabetes patients carried moderately but significantly shorter TCRB CDR3s.

These TCRs are of unknown antigen specificity. Material for sequencing was naive CD4+ T cells from blood. The receptors here all came from a man aged 18 to 35 with type 1 diabetes.

This clone was observed a single time. The chain is built from TRBV30 and TRBJ2-5; either TRBD1 or TRBD2 may fit D (5 bases each). The germline V gene has CDR1 GTSNPN and CDR2 SVGIG (reference sequence). The CDR3 contains 13 residues. Trimming shortened V by 5 bases and J by 2 bases, and 12 bases separated the two germline ends. The CDR3 sequence is CAWSGTRQETQYF. CDR3 coding DNA: TGTGCCTGGTCCGGGACCAGACAAGAGACCCAGTACTTC.

The rearrangement uses TRBV19 and TRBJ2-6, with 8 bases that match TRBD2. The V gene's germline CDR1 is LNHDA and CDR2 SQIVND (reference sequence). The CDR3 totals 19 residues. Unmatched junction bases numbered 10, after V lost 2 bases and J lost 1 base. The CDR3 nucleotides are TGTGCCAGTAGTATAAAGCCGGGACTAGGCGATTCTGGGGCCAACGTCCTGACTTTC. This sequence encodes CASSIKPGLGDSGANVLTF.

This clone was picked up a small number of times. The same CDR3 is also encoded by other DNA sequences in this sample. The gene calls are TRBV20-1 and TRBJ1-2, with a tentative D call TRBD1 (5 bases). The CDR3 is 11 amino acids. Germline V gene lookup returns CDR1 DFQATT and CDR2 SNEGSKA (reference sequence). The V end was cut by 6 bases, the J end by 5 bases, with 10 bases between. CDR3 coding DNA: TGCAGTGCCCGGGAGGGGTATGGCTACACCTTC. It is translated as CSAREGYGYTF.

This clone was seen more than once but under ten times. The rearrangement joins TRBV18 to TRBJ2-1; a weak D match, TRBD1 (5 bases). CDR1 is KGHSH and CDR2 is LQKENI in the germline V gene. The CDR3 extends over 17 amino acids. Trimming left V 0 bases short and J 2 bases short, with 14 bases between. This CDR3 is CASSPPAGMVTYNEQFF. For the CDR3, the DNA is TGTGCCAGCTCACCACCGGCAGGGATGGTGACCTACAATGAGCAGTTCTTC.

This rearrangement joins TRBV2 to TRBJ2-7; TRBD1 aligns across 7 bases. Germline V gene data show CDR1 as SNHLY and CDR2 as FYNNEI. After removal of 7 bases from V and 3 bases from J, the junction contained 9 bases not matched to a gene. The CDR3 is 14 residues long. The CDR3 here is CASTRQGAGYEQYF. The CDR3 DNA sequence: TGTGCCAGCACTCGACAGGGTGCGGGCTACGAGCAGTACTTC.

This clone was counted between two and nine times. The chain has TRBV9 and TRBJ2-5; 8 nucleotides line up with TRBD1. This CDR3 region has 16 residues. The germline gives CDR1 SGDLS, CDR2 YYNGEE. V was pared by 4 bases and J by 2 bases, with 10 bases of the junction left unmatched. CDR3: CASSPQGAQGQETQYF. The CDR3 DNA reads as TGTGCCAGCAGCCCTCAGGGGGCGCAGGGGCAAGAGACCCAGTACTTC.

V usage is TRBV5-1 and J usage is TRBJ2-3; D call uncertain. Trimming shortened V by 3 bases and J by 1 base, and 6 bases separated the two germline ends. CDR3 length: 13 amino acids. Germline V lookup: CDR1 SGHRS, CDR2 YFSETQ. CDR3 in amino acids: CASSWTRTDTQYF. The CDR3 DNA is TGCGCCAGCAGCTGGACCCGCACAGATACGCAGTATTTT.

The chain is built from TRBV7-3 and TRBJ1-2, with TRBD1 as a possible D gene (5 bases). The CDR3 covers 15 residues. V gave up 5 bases and J gave up 3 bases, with 16 bases separating them. Germline V gives CDR1 SGHTA, CDR2 FQGTGA. The CDR3 reads CASSPSGGRDYGYTF. The CDR3 coding sequence is TGTGCCAGCAGCCCTTCCGGCGGCAGGGACTATGGCTACACCTTC.

The V call is TRBV5-1, the J call TRBJ2-5, with D perhaps TRBD1 (5 bases). Germline V gene sequence: CDR1 SGHRS, CDR2 YFSETQ. This CDR3 contains 15 residues. Trimming removed 4 bases at V and 1 base at J, with 14 bases between. CDR3 coding DNA: TGCGCCAGCAGCCTGGGGCCTCAACCCCAAGAGACCCAGTACTTC. Its translation is CASSLGPQPQETQYF.

This clone came up a few times. V usage is TRBV4-3 and J usage is TRBJ2-2, with a tentative D call TRBD2 (5 bases). Per the germline V gene, CDR1 is LGHNA and CDR2 is YSLEER. V was pared by 4 bases and J by 6 bases, with 18 bases between. The CDR3 sequence is 16 residues long. The CDR3 DNA reads TGCGCCAGCAGCCCCACTAGGCACGTCTTCGCCGGGGAGCTGTTTTTT. Translated: CASSPTRHVFAGELFF.

CDR3: CASSQLTLTDTQYF. CDR3 nucleotide sequence: TGCGCCAGCAGCCAACTGACGCTCACAGATACGCAGTATTTT. The rearrangement joins TRBV4-1 to TRBJ2-3, with unresolved D. Trimming shortened V by 2 bases and J by 2 bases, and 8 bases separated the two germline ends. This CDR3 region has 14 residues. The germline CDR1 and CDR2 sequences are MGHRA and YSYEKL.

There are a few counts of this clone. The chain employs TRBV7-8 and TRBJ2-3; no reliable D call. Trimming cost V 10 bases and J 0 bases, with 11 bases left between them. Germline CDR1 SGHVS, CDR2 FQNEAQ. CDR3 size: 13 residues. In nucleotides, the CDR3 is TGTGCCATCCCGAAGGATAGCACAGATACGCAGTATTTT. This gives the protein CAIPKDSTDTQYF.

The chain uses TRBV7-9 and TRBJ1-2, with D possibly matching TRBD1 (6 bases). The V end was cut by 2 bases, the J end by 5 bases, with 15 bases between. The germline V gene has CDR1 SEHNR and CDR2 FQNEAQ (reference sequence). The CDR3 covers 15 residues. CDR3 region: CASSLSGEYWYGYTF. The CDR3 DNA reads TGTGCCAGCAGCTTATCAGGGGAATATTGGTATGGCTACACCTTC. Supplemented by reference TRBV7-9 and TRBJ1-2, the full variable domain reads DTGVSQNPRHKITKRGQNVTFRCDPISEHNRLYWYRQTLGQGPEFLTYFQNEAQLEKSRLLSDRFSAERPKGSFSTLEIQRTEQGDSAMYLCASSLSGEYWYGYTFGSGTRLTVV.

V is TRBV9 and J is TRBJ2-7; D may match TRBD1 or TRBD2 (5 bases each). The CDR3 covers 14 residues. Trimming pared 4 bases from V and 5 bases from J, leaving 16 bases between. Germline values: CDR1 SGDLS, CDR2 YYNGEE. CDR3 sequence reads: CASSLSLGADEQYF. DNA of the CDR3: TGTGCCAGCAGCCTCTCACTCGGGGCCGACGAGCAGTACTTC.

V is TRBV11-1 and J is TRBJ1-4, with 7 nucleotides matching TRBD1. Per germline, CDR1 SGHAT and CDR2 FQDESV (reference sequence). V dropped 4 bases and J dropped 7; count of bases not matched to a gene: 6. This CDR3 comprises 14 residues. CDR3 protein: CASSSGQEIEKLFF. The DNA of the CDR3 is TGTGCCAGCAGCTCAGGACAGGAGATTGAAAAACTGTTTTTT.

The chain employs TRBV28 and TRBJ1-2, with D maybe TRBD1 (5 bases). Looked up from germline, CDR1 is MDHEN and CDR2 is SYDVKM. The CDR3 runs to 13 residues. V was cut by 8 bases and J by 13 bases, with 23 bases left in between. DNA for the CDR3: TGTGCCAGCCAATCCGGGCAGGGAAGGGTTCGCACCTTC. Encoded protein: CASQSGQGRVRTF.

V gene TRBV18 combines with J gene TRBJ2-2; D may be TRBD2 (6 bases). The CDR3 runs 15 residues. CDR1 is KGHSH, CDR2 LQKENI, per germline. Trimming left V 6 bases short and J 5 bases short, with 16 bases between. CDR3 sequence reads: CASSARDGRTGELFF. The DNA of the CDR3 is TGTGCCAGCTCGGCCCGGGATGGGAGGACCGGGGAGCTGTTTTTT.

The rearrangement joins TRBV6-5 to TRBJ2-5; D ambiguous. Trimming took 6 bases from V and 0 from J, leaving 11 bases between them. The CDR3 covers 14 residues. The germline V gene encodes CDR1 MNHEY and CDR2 SVGAGI. CDR3 bases: TGTGCCAGCAGAGTCACAGAGAACCAAGAGACCCAGTACTTC. This codes for CASRVTENQETQYF.

V gene TRBV4-1 combines with J gene TRBJ1-5; 9 bases are a match to TRBD1. The CDR3 has 15 amino acids. V gave up 7 bases and J gave up 1 base; unmatched junction bases: 5. Germline CDR1 and CDR2: MGHRA and YSYEKL. This CDR3 reads CASKRDRASNQPQHF. DNA of the CDR3: TGCGCCAGCAAGAGGGACAGGGCGAGCAATCAGCCCCAGCATTTT.

This clone has a handful of counts. This chain links TRBV30 with TRBJ1-5, with D hard to call. The CDR3 sequence is 14 residues long. Germline loops: CDR1 GTSNPN, CDR2 SVGIG (reference sequence). Deletions cut 2 bases from V and 4 bases from J, with 12 bases between. CDR3 protein: CAWSRRGGNQPQHF. The CDR3, as DNA: TGTGCCTGGAGTAGACGGGGAGGGAATCAGCCCCAGCATTTT.

In this sample, this clone turned up a few times. The chain is built from TRBV2 and TRBJ2-7; 10 positions match TRBD2. CDR1 SNHLY and CDR2 FYNNEI come from the germline V gene. The CDR3 is 14 amino acids. J was trimmed by 4 bases and V by 8 bases; bases with no gene match: 8. CDR3 in DNA: TGTGCCAGCGCGTATAGCGGGAGGTCTTACGAGCAGTACTTC. Its protein product is CASAYSGRSYEQYF. Complete variable domain (other parts from reference TRBV2 and TRBJ2-7): EPEVTQTPSHQVTQMGQEVILRCVPISNHLYFYWYRQILGQKVEFLVSFYNNEISEKSEIFDDQFSVERPDGSNFTLKIRSTKLEDSAMYFCASAYSGRSYEQYFGPGTRLTVT.